This is a list of T cell receptor beta chains from one sample in a study of post-analysis software for immune sequencing data. TCRdb analysed the PCR reads with MiXCR anew, one entry per CDR3 protein. The sample lists some 370,000 distinct CDR3 sequences; approximately 33% were seen once. Sequenced sample: blood. These TCRs come from a girl aged 5-17 years with multiple sclerosis. Both conserved end residues are part of each CDR3. D genes are given only for firm matches. Rows may omit the clone size; those that give it use once, few, many or a size class.

j_call d_call v_call clone_size cdr3_nt cdr3_aa
TRBJ2-3 . TRBV7-3 . TGTGCCAGCAGCCAAGGAGCCGCAGATACGCAGTATTTT CASSQGAADTQYF
TRBJ2-7 . TRBV6-5 few TGTGCCAGCAGTTACTCGAACGGTAACTACGAGCAGTACTTC CASSYSNGNYEQYF
TRBJ2-3 TRBD1 TRBV6-5 . TGTGCCAGCAGTTTTGGACAGGGGGCGATTAAAAGCACAGATACGCAGTATTTT CASSFGQGAIKSTDTQYF
TRBJ2-5 . TRBV18 . TGTGCCAGCCCACCACCACGGACAGCCCAAGAGACCCAGTACTTC CASPPPRTAQETQYF
TRBJ2-7 TRBD1 TRBV5-1 few TGCGCCAGCAGCTCCGGACAGGGGTACTCCTACGAGCAGTACTTC CASSSGQGYSYEQYF
TRBJ1-2 TRBD1 TRBV4-1 once TGCGCCAGCAGGCAATTATACAGGGGAAACTACGGCTACACCTTC CASRQLYRGNYGYTF
TRBJ2-1 . TRBV5-1 . TGCGCCAGCAGCCATCGACCATCTAGGGACAATGAGCAGTTCTTC CASSHRPSRDNEQFF
TRBJ1-1 . TRBV7-2 . TGTGCCAGCAGTTTTTTCCCCCCGAGGGTCACTGAAGCTTTCTTT CASSFFPPRVTEAFF
TRBJ2-5 TRBD2 TRBV27 . TGTGCCAGCAGTCCACTCCGACTAGCGGGCGGGGGGACCCAGTACTTC CASSPLRLAGGGTQYF
TRBJ2-1 . TRBV25-1 few TGTGCCAGCAGTCCCCAAGGGGCAGGGCCCCTATACAATGAGCAGTTCTTC CASSPQGAGPLYNEQFF
TRBJ2-7 . TRBV6-1 . TGTGCCAGCAGTCATACAGCCTCCTACGAGCAGTACTTC CASSHTASYEQYF
TRBJ2-3 . TRBV12-3/TRBV12-4 . TGTGCCAGCAGTTTGGGGGATGCAGATACGCAGTATTTT CASSLGDADTQYF
TRBJ2-1 . TRBV6-2/TRBV6-3 . TGTGCCAGCAGTGACAGGTTAAATGAGCAGTTCTTC CASSDRLNEQFF
TRBJ2-3 . TRBV7-3 . TGTGCCAGCAGCTCCCCACAAGGGTTAGATACGCAGTATTTT CASSSPQGLDTQYF
TRBJ2-3 . TRBV29-1 many TGCAGCGTTCGACCGGGAGATACGCAGTATTTT CSVRPGDTQYF
TRBJ1-6 . TRBV12-3/TRBV12-4 few TGTGCCAGCAGTTTAGAGCACAACTATAATTCACCCCTCCACTTT CASSLEHNYNSPLHF
TRBJ2-2 . TRBV20-1 few TGCAGTGGCGGGATTATAACCGGGGAGCTGTTTTTT CSGGIITGELFF
TRBJ1-5 . TRBV9 . TGTGCCAGCAGCACCGGGACCTCCCATCAGCCCCAGCATTTT CASSTGTSHQPQHF
TRBJ1-2 TRBD1 TRBV7-9 . TGTGCCAGCAGCTTACTCAGACAGGGGTATGGCTACACCTTC CASSLLRQGYGYTF
TRBJ2-3 . TRBV7-2 few TGTGCCAGCAGCTTAGACGGGCACATAGATACGCAGTATTTT CASSLDGHIDTQYF
TRBJ1-2 . TRBV5-6 once TGTGCCAGCCGCCGGGACGGCAGGTATGGCTACACCTTC CASRRDGRYGYTF
TRBJ1-1 . TRBV10-3 . TGTGCCATCAGTGATTCAAAACAGGGAGGGGACACTGAAGCTTTCTTT CAISDSKQGGDTEAFF
TRBJ2-7 . TRBV29-1 . TGCAGCGTTGAAAAGGACCTGGACGAGCAGTACTTC CSVEKDLDEQYF